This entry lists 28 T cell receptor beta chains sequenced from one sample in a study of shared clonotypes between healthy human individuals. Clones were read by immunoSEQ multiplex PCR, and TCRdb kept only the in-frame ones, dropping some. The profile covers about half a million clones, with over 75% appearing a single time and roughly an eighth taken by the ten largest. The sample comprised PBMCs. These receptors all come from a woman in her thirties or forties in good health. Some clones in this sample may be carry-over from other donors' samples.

Written as DNA, the CDR3 is TGTGCCAGCAGCGCATACTCTTACGATGTAAGCGGGCGATCCTACGAGCAGTACTTC. Translated, it gives CASSAYSYDVSGRSYEQYF. The chain employs TRBV5-6 and TRBJ2-7; tentative D call: TRBD2 (6 bases). Per the germline V gene, CDR1 is SGHDT and CDR2 is YYEEEE. Trimming left V 4 bases short and J 1 base short, with 27 bases between. The CDR3 has 19 residues.

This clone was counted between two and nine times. CDR3 amino acids: CASSFGGTARISYTF. For the CDR3, the DNA is TGTGCCAGCAGTTTTGGGGGGACAGCTAGGATTAGCTACACCTTC. This chain connects TRBV27 to TRBJ1-2; 7 positions agree with TRBD1. The trim removed 3 bases at V and 9 bases at J, leaving 13 bases unmatched. The CDR3 is made up of 15 amino acids. Germline CDR1 and CDR2: MNHEY and SMNVEV (reference sequence).

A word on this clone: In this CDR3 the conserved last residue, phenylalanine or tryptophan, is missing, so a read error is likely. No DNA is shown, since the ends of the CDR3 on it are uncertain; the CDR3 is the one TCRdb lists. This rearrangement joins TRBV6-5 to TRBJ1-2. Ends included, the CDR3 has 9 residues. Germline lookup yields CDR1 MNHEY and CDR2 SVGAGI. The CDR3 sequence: CASSYLSKS.

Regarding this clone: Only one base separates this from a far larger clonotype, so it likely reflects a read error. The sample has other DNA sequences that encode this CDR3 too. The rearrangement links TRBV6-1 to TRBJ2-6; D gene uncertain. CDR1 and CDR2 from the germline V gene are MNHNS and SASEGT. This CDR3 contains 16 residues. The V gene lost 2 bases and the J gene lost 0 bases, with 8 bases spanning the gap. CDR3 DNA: TGTGCCAGCAGTGAATTGTACTTCTCTGGGGCCAACGTCCTGACTTTC. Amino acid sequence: CASSELYFSGANVLTF.

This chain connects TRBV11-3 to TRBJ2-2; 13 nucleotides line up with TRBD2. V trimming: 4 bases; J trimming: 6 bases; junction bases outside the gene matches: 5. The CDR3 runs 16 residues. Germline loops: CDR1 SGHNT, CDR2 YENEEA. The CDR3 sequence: CASSSTSGRAAGELFF. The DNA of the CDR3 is TGTGCCAGCAGCTCCACTAGCGGGAGGGCCGCCGGGGAGCTGTTTTTT.

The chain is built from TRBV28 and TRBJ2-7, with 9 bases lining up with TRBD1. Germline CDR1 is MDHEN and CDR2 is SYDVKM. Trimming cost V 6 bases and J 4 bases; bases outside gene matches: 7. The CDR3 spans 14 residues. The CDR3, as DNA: TGTGCCAGCAGGGGAACAGGGGGCAGGTACGAGCAGTACTTC. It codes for CASRGTGGRYEQYF.

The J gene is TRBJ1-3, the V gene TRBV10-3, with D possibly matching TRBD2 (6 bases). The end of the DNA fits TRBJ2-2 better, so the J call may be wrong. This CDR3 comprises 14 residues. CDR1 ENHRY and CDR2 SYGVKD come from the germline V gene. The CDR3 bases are TGTGCCATCGCGGCTCCGGGGGTTACCGGGGAGCTGTTTTTT. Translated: CAIAAPGVTGELFF.

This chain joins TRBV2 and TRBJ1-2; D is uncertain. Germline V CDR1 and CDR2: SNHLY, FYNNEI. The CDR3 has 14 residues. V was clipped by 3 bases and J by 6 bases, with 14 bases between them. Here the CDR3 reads CASSDHGRSDGYTF. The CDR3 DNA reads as TGTGCCAGCAGTGATCACGGACGATCGGATGGCTACACCTTC.

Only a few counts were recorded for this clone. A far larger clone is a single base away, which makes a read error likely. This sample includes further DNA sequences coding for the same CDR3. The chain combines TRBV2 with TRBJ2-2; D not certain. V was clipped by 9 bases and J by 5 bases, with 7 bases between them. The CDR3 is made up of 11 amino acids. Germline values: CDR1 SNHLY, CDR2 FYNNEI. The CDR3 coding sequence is TGTGCCAGTCGCGGTACCGGGGAGCTGTTTTTT. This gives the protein CASRGTGELFF. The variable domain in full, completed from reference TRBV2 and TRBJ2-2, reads EPEVTQTPSHQVTQMGQEVILRCVPISNHLYFYWYRQILGQKVEFLVSFYNNEISEKSEIFDDQFSVERPDGSNFTLKIRSTKLEDSAMYFCASRGTGELFFGEGSRLTVL.

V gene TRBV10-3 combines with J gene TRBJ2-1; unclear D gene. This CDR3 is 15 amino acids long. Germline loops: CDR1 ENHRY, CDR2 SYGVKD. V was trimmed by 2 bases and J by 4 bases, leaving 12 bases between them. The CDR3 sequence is CAISERISEYNEQFF. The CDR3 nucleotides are TGTGCCATCAGTGAGAGGATAAGCGAATACAATGAGCAGTTCTTC.

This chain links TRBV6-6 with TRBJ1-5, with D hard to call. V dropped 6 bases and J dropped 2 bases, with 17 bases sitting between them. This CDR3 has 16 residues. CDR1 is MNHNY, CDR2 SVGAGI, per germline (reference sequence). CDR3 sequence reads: CASRGVSFFRNQPQHF. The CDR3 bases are TGTGCCAGCAGAGGTGTTTCGTTTTTCCGCAATCAGCCCCAGCATTTT.

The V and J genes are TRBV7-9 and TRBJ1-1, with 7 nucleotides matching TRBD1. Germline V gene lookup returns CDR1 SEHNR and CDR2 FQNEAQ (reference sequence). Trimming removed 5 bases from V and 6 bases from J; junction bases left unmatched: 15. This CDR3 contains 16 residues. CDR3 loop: CASSPNQGQPGAEAFF. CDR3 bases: TGTGCCAGCAGCCCAAACCAGGGACAGCCTGGCGCTGAAGCTTTCTTT. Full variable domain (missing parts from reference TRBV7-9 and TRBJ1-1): DTGVSQNPRHKITKRGQNVTFRCDPISEHNRLYWYRQTLGQGPEFLTYFQNEAQLEKSRLLSDRFSAERPKGSFSTLEIQRTEQGDSAMYLCASSPNQGQPGAEAFFGQGTRLTVV.

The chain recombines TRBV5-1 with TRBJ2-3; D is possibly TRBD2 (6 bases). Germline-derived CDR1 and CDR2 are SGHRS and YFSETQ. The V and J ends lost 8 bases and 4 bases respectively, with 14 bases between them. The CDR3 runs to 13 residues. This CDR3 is CASCTGVADTQYF. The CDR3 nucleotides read TGCGCCAGTTGTACGGGAGTCGCAGATACGCAGTATTTT.

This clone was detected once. CDR3 residues: CASRYLGLYDTQYF. The CDR3 nucleotides are TGTGCCAGCAGGTACTTAGGGCTTTACGATACGCAGTATTTT. J is TRBJ2-3 and V is TRBV6-1; D gene uncertain. This CDR3 spans 14 amino acids. Germline assignment: CDR1 MNHNS and CDR2 SASEGT. Trimming took 6 bases from V and 6 from J, leaving 16 bases between them.

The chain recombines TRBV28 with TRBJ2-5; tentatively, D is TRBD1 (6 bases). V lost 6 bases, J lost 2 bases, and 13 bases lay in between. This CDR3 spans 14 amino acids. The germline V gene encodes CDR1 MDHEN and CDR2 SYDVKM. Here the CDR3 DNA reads TGTGCCAGCAGGGGGGCAGGGATACAAGAGACCCAGTACTTC. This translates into CASRGAGIQETQYF.

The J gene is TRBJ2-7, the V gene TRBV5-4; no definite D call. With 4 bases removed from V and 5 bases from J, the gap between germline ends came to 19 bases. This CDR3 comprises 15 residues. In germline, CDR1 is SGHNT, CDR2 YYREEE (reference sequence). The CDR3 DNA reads TGTGCCAGCAGCCCCCGTCTCGGGTTCCAGGACGAGCAGTACTTC. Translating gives CASSPRLGFQDEQYF.

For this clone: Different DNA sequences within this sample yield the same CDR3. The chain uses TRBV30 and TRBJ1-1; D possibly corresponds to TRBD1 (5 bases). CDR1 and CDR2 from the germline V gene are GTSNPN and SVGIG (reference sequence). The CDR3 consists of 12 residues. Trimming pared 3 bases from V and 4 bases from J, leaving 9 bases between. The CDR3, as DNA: TGTGCCTGGAGCGGGGACCGCACTGAAGCTTTCTTT. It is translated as CAWSGDRTEAFF.

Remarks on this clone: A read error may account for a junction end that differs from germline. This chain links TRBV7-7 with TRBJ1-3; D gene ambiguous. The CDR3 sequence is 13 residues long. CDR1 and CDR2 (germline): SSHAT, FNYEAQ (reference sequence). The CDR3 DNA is TGTGCTAGCAGCCCTTCGCCTGGAAACACCATATATTTT. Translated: CASSPSPGNTIYF.

CDR3 DNA sequence: TGTGCCAGCAGCTCCTTAGGGGGAGATACGCAGTATTTT. This gives the protein CASSSLGGDTQYF. J is TRBJ2-3 and V is TRBV11-2; tentatively, D is TRBD1 (6 bases). V lost 4 bases to trimming and J lost 5 bases, with 10 bases between them. CDR3 length equals 13 residues. Per the germline V gene, CDR1 is SGHAT and CDR2 is FQNNGV.

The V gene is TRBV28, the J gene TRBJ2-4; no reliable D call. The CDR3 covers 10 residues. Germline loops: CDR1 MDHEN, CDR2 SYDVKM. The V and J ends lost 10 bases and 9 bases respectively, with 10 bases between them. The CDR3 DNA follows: TGTGCCACGGGTATTTCCATTCAGTACTTC. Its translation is CATGISIQYF.

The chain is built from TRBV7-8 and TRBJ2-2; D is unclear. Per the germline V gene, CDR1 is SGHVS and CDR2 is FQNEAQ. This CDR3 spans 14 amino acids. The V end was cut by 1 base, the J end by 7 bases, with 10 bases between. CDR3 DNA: TGTGCCAGCAGCTTAGGTTGGCGTTTCGGGGAGCTGTTTTTT. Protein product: CASSLGWRFGELFF.

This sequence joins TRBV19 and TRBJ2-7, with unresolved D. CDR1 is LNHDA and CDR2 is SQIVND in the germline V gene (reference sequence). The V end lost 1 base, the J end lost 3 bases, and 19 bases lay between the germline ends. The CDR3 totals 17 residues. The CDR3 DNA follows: TGTGCCAGTAGTATAGGGACGAAGGGCCCGATCCTCTACGAGCAGTACTTC. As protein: CASSIGTKGPILYEQYF. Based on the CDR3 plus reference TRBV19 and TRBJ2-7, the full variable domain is DGGITQSPKYLFRKEGQNVTLSCEQNLNHDAMYWYRQDPGQGLRLIYYSQIVNDFQKGDIAEGYSVSREKKESFPLTVTSAQKNPTAFYLCASSIGTKGPILYEQYFGPGTRLTVT.

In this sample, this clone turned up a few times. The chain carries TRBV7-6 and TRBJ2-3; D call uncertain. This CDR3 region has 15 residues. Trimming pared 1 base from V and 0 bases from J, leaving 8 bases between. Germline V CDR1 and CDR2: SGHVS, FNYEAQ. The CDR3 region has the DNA TGTGCCAGCAGCTTAGTAGGACCTAGCACAGATACGCAGTATTTT. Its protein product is CASSLVGPSTDTQYF.

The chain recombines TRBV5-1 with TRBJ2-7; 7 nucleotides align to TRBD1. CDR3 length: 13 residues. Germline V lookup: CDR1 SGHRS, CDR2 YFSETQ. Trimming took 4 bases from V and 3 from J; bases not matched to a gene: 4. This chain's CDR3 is CASSKGQLYEQYF. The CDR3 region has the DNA TGCGCCAGCAGCAAGGGACAGCTCTACGAGCAGTACTTC. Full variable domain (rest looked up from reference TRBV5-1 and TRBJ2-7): KAGVTQTPRYLIKTRGQQVTLSCSPISGHRSVSWYQQTPGQGLQFLFEYFSETQRNKGNFPGRFSGRQFSNSRSEMNVSTLELGDSALYLCASSKGQLYEQYFGPGTRLTVT.

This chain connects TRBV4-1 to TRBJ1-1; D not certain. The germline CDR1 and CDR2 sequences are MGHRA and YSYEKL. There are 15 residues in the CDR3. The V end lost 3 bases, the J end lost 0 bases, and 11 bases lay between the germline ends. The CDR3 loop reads CASSHAIQLNTEAFF. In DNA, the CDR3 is TGCGCCAGCAGCCATGCTATACAGTTGAACACTGAAGCTTTCTTT.

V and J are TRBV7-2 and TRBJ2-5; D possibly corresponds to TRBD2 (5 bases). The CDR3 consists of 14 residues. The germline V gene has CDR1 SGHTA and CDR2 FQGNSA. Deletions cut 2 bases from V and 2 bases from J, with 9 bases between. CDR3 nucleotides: TGTGCCAGCAGCTTATGGCCGGGACAAGAGACCCAGTACTTC. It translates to CASSLWPGQETQYF.

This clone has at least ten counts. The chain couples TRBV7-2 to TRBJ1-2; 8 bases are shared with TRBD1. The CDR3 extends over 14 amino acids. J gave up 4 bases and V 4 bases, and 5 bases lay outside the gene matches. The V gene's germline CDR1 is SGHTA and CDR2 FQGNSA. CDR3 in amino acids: CASSYPDRAYGYTF. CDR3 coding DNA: TGTGCCAGCAGCTACCCGGACAGGGCCTATGGCTACACCTTC.

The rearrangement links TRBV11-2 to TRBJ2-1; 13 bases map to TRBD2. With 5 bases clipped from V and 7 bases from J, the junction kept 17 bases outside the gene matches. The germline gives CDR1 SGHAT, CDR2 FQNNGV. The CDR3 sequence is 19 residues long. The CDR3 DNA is TGTGCCAGCAGCATGTGGACTAGCGGGAGAATACCCAGTAGGAATGAGCAGTTCTTC. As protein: CASSMWTSGRIPSRNEQFF.